The 25 T cell receptor beta chains below were found in one sample sequenced in a study of OX40 agonist ivuxolimab in advanced cancers. Libraries were prepared by immunoSEQ multiplex PCR; TCRdb keeps only in-frame clonotypes and omits some of them. The sample holds roughly 30,000 clones, roughly nine tenths seen once. The starting material was CD4+ or CD8+ T cells sorted from blood, obtained in a trial of the OX40 agonist ivuxolimab. The receptors come from an adult with an advanced solid tumor such as melanoma, head and neck, liver or kidney cancer.

This chain connects TRBV27 to TRBJ2-7; either TRBD1 or TRBD2 may fit D (6 bases each). Germline lookup yields CDR1 MNHEY and CDR2 SMNVEV (reference sequence). CDR3 length equals 13 residues. V was shortened by 6 bases and J by 4 bases, with 13 bases between the two germline ends. The CDR3 region has the DNA TGTGCCAGCAGGATACAGGGAGGTTACGAGCAGTACTTC. Its protein is CASRIQGGYEQYF.

With regard to this clone: The sample carries other DNA sequences with the same CDR3. The chain uses TRBV5-1 and TRBJ2-3, with D perhaps given as TRBD1 or TRBD2 (6 bases each). Trimming took 4 bases from V and 0 from J, leaving 15 bases between them. The CDR3 spans 16 residues. CDR1 is SGHRS and CDR2 is YFSETQ in the germline V gene. CDR3 protein: CASSLGWGASTDTQYF. The CDR3, as DNA: TGCGCCAGCAGCCTGGGGTGGGGGGCTAGCACAGATACGCAGTATTTT.

The chain employs TRBV4-3 and TRBJ2-3; D uncertain. There are 13 residues in the CDR3. Germline CDR1 reads LGHNA; CDR2 reads YSLEER. Trimming cost V 3 bases and J 7 bases, with 11 bases left between them. CDR3 in amino acids: CASSHAQDNTQYF. Here the CDR3 DNA reads TGCGCCAGCAGCCATGCCCAAGACAATACGCAGTATTTT.

This rearrangement joins TRBV10-1 to TRBJ1-1; tentatively, D is TRBD1 (5 bases). The CDR3 is 14 residues long. The germline V gene encodes CDR1 WNHNN and CDR2 SYGVQD (reference sequence). V gave up 3 bases and J gave up 4 bases, with 12 bases separating them. CDR3 amino acids: CASSEGQGGTEAFF. CDR3 sequence (DNA): TGCGCCAGCAGTGAAGGCCAGGGCGGCACTGAAGCTTTCTTT.

The genes are TRBV11-2 and TRBJ2-5; TRBD1 or TRBD2 may be the D gene (7 bases each). CDR3 length: 15 amino acids. Germline CDR1 is SGHAT and CDR2 is FQNNGV. Trimming left V 4 bases short and J 3 bases short, with 15 bases between. The CDR3 region is CASSWGDSGEETQYF. The DNA of the CDR3 is TGTGCCAGCAGCTGGGGGGACAGCGGGGAAGAGACCCAGTACTTC.

The chain combines TRBV7-4 with TRBJ1-6; D is ambiguous. Germline V lookup: CDR1 SGHVT, CDR2 SQSDAQ. V was cut by 5 bases and J by 10 bases, with 15 bases left in between. The CDR3 sequence is 14 residues long. For the CDR3, the DNA is TGTGCCAGCAGCCCCCGTGGAGGGAGCTCACCCCTCCACTTT. Amino acids: CASSPRGGSSPLHF. The full variable domain, with the rest looked up from reference TRBV7-4 and TRBJ1-6, is GAGVSQSPRYKVAKRGRDVALRCDSISGHVTLYWYRQTLGQGSEVLTYSQSDAQRDKSGRPSGRFSAERPERSVSTLKIQRTEQGDSAVYLCASSPRGGSSPLHFGNGTRLTVT.

V and J are TRBV6-1 and TRBJ2-2; D remains unclear. Germline CDR1 MNHNS, CDR2 SASEGT. The V and J ends lost 8 bases and 6 bases respectively, with 10 bases between them. The CDR3 extends over 12 amino acids. The CDR3 region has the DNA TGTGCCAGCCTTTTTCCGGCCGGGGAGCTGTTTTTT. Protein sequence: CASLFPAGELFF.

This chain links TRBV10-2 with TRBJ2-7; D call uncertain. Germline V gene data show CDR1 as WSHSY and CDR2 as SAAADI. V lost 6 bases to trimming and J lost 3 bases, with 18 bases between them. The CDR3 totals 15 residues. CDR3 loop: CASSEGQSPVYEQYF. The CDR3 DNA reads TGCGCCAGCAGCGAAGGTCAGAGTCCCGTCTACGAGCAGTACTTC.

DNA for the CDR3: TGTGCCAGCTCACCTTCGGGAAGCACAGATACGCAGTATTTT. Amino acid sequence: CASSPSGSTDTQYF. This chain joins TRBV18 and TRBJ2-3, with D maybe TRBD2 (5 bases). Trimming removed 3 bases at V and 0 bases at J, with 7 bases between. Germline V CDR1 and CDR2: KGHSH, LQKENI. This CDR3 spans 14 amino acids.

V and J are TRBV18 and TRBJ2-7; 7 bases align to TRBD1. The V gene end was trimmed by 4 bases and the J gene end by 5 bases; junction bases not matched to a gene: 11. CDR1 and CDR2 from the germline V gene are KGHSH and LQKENI. This CDR3 has 15 residues. The CDR3 protein is CASSRRSDRRDEQYF. The CDR3 DNA sequence: TGTGCCAGCTCACGTCGGTCGGACAGGAGAGACGAGCAGTACTTC. The complete variable domain, with remaining parts taken from reference TRBV18 and TRBJ2-7, reads NAGVMQNPRHLVRRRGQEARLRCSPMKGHSHVYWYRQLPEEGLKFMVYLQKENIIDESGMPKERFSAEFPKEGPSILRIQQVVRGDSAAYFCASSRRSDRRDEQYFGPGTRLTVT.

This clone is a singleton in its sample. J is TRBJ2-7 and V is TRBV6-5, with D possibly matching TRBD1 (6 bases). Trimming cost V 8 bases and J 5 bases, with 13 bases left between them. The CDR3 has 12 amino acids. Germline V gives CDR1 MNHEY, CDR2 SVGAGI. As DNA, the CDR3 is TGTGCCAGCGGCCAGGGGCAGGACGAGCAGTACTTC. Its protein is CASGQGQDEQYF.

Only one count was recorded for this clone. V is TRBV19 and J is TRBJ2-1; no clear D gene. From germline, CDR1 is LNHDA and CDR2 SQIVND (reference sequence). The CDR3 spans 16 residues. Trimming removed 4 bases at V and 6 bases at J, with 19 bases between. In DNA form, the CDR3 reads TGTGCCAGTAGTACCCCTGTCCAATTCATCCGCAATGAGCAGTTCTTC. Translation gives CASSTPVQFIRNEQFF.

This chain links TRBV20-1 with TRBJ2-7; D call uncertain. The CDR3 loop spans 11 amino acids. The germline gives CDR1 DFQATT, CDR2 SNEGSKA (reference sequence). The germline V and J ends were trimmed by 1 base and 4 bases, with 5 bases remaining between them. The CDR3 loop is CSARALYEQYF. CDR3 nucleotides: TGCAGTGCTAGAGCCCTATACGAGCAGTACTTC.

The CDR3 loop is CASSEAGTSGLQETQYF. In nucleotides, the CDR3 is TGCGCCAGCAGCGAAGCCGGGACTAGCGGACTTCAAGAGACCCAGTACTTC. The rearrangement links TRBV5-1 to TRBJ2-5; 11 bases align to TRBD2. This CDR3 comprises 17 residues. From germline, CDR1 is SGHRS and CDR2 YFSETQ. The J segment lost 2 bases and the V segment lost 4 bases, leaving 10 bases of the junction unmatched.

J is TRBJ2-3 and V is TRBV5-6; D remains unclear. Trimming pared 0 bases from V and 0 bases from J, leaving 5 bases between. The V gene's germline CDR1 is SGHDT and CDR2 YYEEEE. The CDR3 totals 14 residues. The CDR3 coding sequence is TGTGCCAGCAGCTTGGGCCTCAGCACAGATACGCAGTATTTT. Amino acid sequence: CASSLGLSTDTQYF.

CDR3 loop: CASSMTMNTEAFF. In DNA, the CDR3 is TGTGCCAGTAGTATGACCATGAACACTGAAGCTTTCTTT. This chain joins TRBV19 and TRBJ1-1; D unresolved. Germline V CDR1 and CDR2: LNHDA, SQIVND (reference sequence). Trimming took off 3 bases at V and 0 bases at J, with 5 bases between the two ends. The CDR3 has 13 amino acids.

The J gene is TRBJ1-2, the V gene TRBV6-5; tentatively, D is TRBD1 (6 bases). In germline, CDR1 is MNHEY, CDR2 SVGAGI. The CDR3 runs to 13 residues. Trimming cost V 7 bases and J 2 bases, with 11 bases left between them. CDR3 sequence: CASMGADNYGYTF. CDR3 nucleotide sequence: TGTGCCAGCATGGGGGCGGACAACTATGGCTACACCTTC.

The chain couples TRBV30 to TRBJ2-7; 9 bases fit TRBD2. The V gene end was trimmed by 8 bases and the J gene end by 5 bases; junction bases not matched to a gene: 13. The germline CDR1 and CDR2 sequences are GTSNPN and SVGIG (reference sequence). The CDR3 has 14 amino acids. Written as DNA, the CDR3 is TGTGCCGGACGGGCGGCGGGAGGGCTGGACGAGCAGTACTTC. Translation: CAGRAAGGLDEQYF.

This clone was counted a few times. The V and J genes are TRBV27 and TRBJ1-1, with 7 bases aligning to TRBD1. V was pared by 6 bases and J by 7 bases, with 11 bases of the junction left unmatched. This CDR3 comprises 14 residues. Germline V gives CDR1 MNHEY, CDR2 SMNVEV (reference sequence). As DNA, the CDR3 is TGTGCCAGCAGCACGAACGAAGGGACAGATGAAGCTTTCTTT. It codes for CASSTNEGTDEAFF.

The table lists this clone with a few counts. The J gene is TRBJ1-5, the V gene TRBV19; no definite D call. This CDR3 has 12 residues. V was trimmed by 3 bases and J by 8 bases, leaving 8 bases between them. The germline CDR1 and CDR2 sequences are LNHDA and SQIVND (reference sequence). CDR3 nucleotides: TGTGCCAGTAGTATCAGAGGGAAGCCCCAGCATTTT. It translates to CASSIRGKPQHF.

The V and J genes are TRBV9 and TRBJ2-1; 14 nucleotides match TRBD2. Per the germline V gene, CDR1 is SGDLS and CDR2 is YYNGEE. The junction had 5 bases not matched to a gene; V was cut back by 3 bases and J by 6 bases. The CDR3 sequence is 16 residues long. In DNA form, the CDR3 reads TGTGCCAGCAGCGGACTAGCGGGGGGGCCTGTCAATGAGCAGTTCTTC. Amino acids: CASSGLAGGPVNEQFF. Based on the CDR3 plus reference TRBV9 and TRBJ2-1, the full variable domain is DSGVTQTPKHLITATGQRVTLRCSPRSGDLSVYWYQQSLDQGLQFLIQYYNGEERAKGNILERFSAQQFPDLHSELNLSSLELGDSALYFCASSGLAGGPVNEQFFGPGTRLTVL.

The rearrangement uses TRBV4-3 and TRBJ2-7, with a tentative D call TRBD1 (6 bases). The CDR3 contains 15 residues. The germline V and J ends were trimmed by 1 base and 2 bases, with 12 bases remaining between them. Germline V gives CDR1 LGHNA, CDR2 YSLEER. CDR3: CASSQGEAGAYEQYF. CDR3 sequence (DNA): TGCGCCAGCAGCCAAGGTGAGGCAGGGGCCTACGAGCAGTACTTC.

This chain connects TRBV27 to TRBJ1-3; D uncertain. The ends were cut back, 0 bases at V and 0 bases at J, with 3 bases in the middle. CDR1 and CDR2 from the germline V gene are MNHEY and SMNVEV (reference sequence). The CDR3 consists of 14 residues. In DNA form, the CDR3 reads TGTGCCAGCAGTTTATCGGGCTCTGGAAACACCATATATTTT. As protein: CASSLSGSGNTIYF.

V and J are TRBV19 and TRBJ1-1; D call uncertain. With 2 bases removed from V and 4 bases from J, the gap between germline ends came to 14 bases. The CDR3 spans 15 residues. The germline gives CDR1 LNHDA, CDR2 SQIVND (reference sequence). The CDR3 is CASSISVGSGTEAFF. DNA for the CDR3: TGTGCCAGTAGTATATCGGTCGGGTCCGGCACTGAAGCTTTCTTT.

J is TRBJ1-1 and V is TRBV7-9; D is ambiguous. This CDR3 region has 14 residues. V lost 5 bases and J 2 bases, leaving 12 bases between the germline ends. Germline V gene sequence: CDR1 SEHNR, CDR2 FQNEAQ (reference sequence). The CDR3: CASSAPVINTEAFF. The CDR3, as DNA: TGTGCCAGCAGCGCCCCAGTGATAAACACTGAAGCTTTCTTT. The whole variable domain, remainder taken from reference TRBV7-9 and TRBJ1-1, is DTGVSQNPRHKITKRGQNVTFRCDPISEHNRLYWYRQTLGQGPEFLTYFQNEAQLEKSRLLSDRFSAERPKGSFSTLEIQRTEQGDSAMYLCASSAPVINTEAFFGQGTRLTVV.